This T cell receptor beta chain was obtained from a study of blood T cell repertoires in COVID-19. Study-wide context: Specimens from acute and convalescent COVID-19 originated in the United States, Italy and Spain. Sources were T cells, B-cell-depleted T cells, or PBMCs; the material itself was cDNA or gDNA.

In the study's own analysis: By means of reference gene primer amplification, nucleated cell counts were estimated. This table comes from immunoSEQ multiplex PCR, and its TCRdb copy is limited to in-frame clones, with some not included. V and J calls and clone size are copied from that table; D and trimming were computed from the DNA. The sample has more than 80,000 clones; over 70% are singletons. Germline V gives CDR1 MDHEN, CDR2 SYDVKM. This CDR3 spans 18 amino acids. V was pared by 8 bases and J by 7 bases, with 20 bases of the junction left unmatched. Sequencing was performed on peripheral blood. V is TRBV28 and J is TRBJ1-6, with TRBD1 matching over 7 bases. The receptor was derived from a human donor with acute or convalescent COVID-19. The donor label of this sample is uncertain. The CDR3 DNA sequence: TGTGCCAGCGACACATATGGATCCTGGGACAGTCAGAATTCACCCCTCCACTTT. It translates to CASDTYGSWDSQNSPLHF.